Below are 16 T cell receptor beta chains sequenced from a single sample in a study of immune cell composition in non-small cell lung cancer. Data came from immunoSEQ multiplex PCR; TCRdb stores just in-frame clones and leaves some out. The sample holds around 11,000 clones, roughly 60% seen once. What was sequenced was lung tumor tissue. These TCRs come from a human donor with non-small cell lung cancer.

In this sample, this clone turned up a few times. This chain links TRBV2 with TRBJ2-7; D may be TRBD1 (5 bases). The V gene lost 3 bases and the J gene lost 6 bases, with 12 bases spanning the gap. The CDR3 runs 13 residues. Germline loops: CDR1 SNHLY, CDR2 FYNNEI. The CDR3, as DNA: TGTGCCAGCAGTGACAGGGTGAACAGCGAGCAGTACTTC. Residues: CASSDRVNSEQYF.

CDR3 DNA sequence: TGCGCCAGCAGTGTACGGGAAGGACTCGGAACCTACGAGCAGTACTTC. It is translated as CASSVREGLGTYEQYF. J is TRBJ2-5 and V is TRBV10-2; TRBD2 might be the D (5 bases). The J call may be incorrect, as the DNA end agrees better with TRBJ2-7. Germline assignment: CDR1 WSHSY and CDR2 SAAADI. The CDR3 runs to 16 residues.

As for this clone: A read error may account for a junction end that differs from germline. This chain links TRBV28 with TRBJ2-7, with 7 bases fitting TRBD2. This CDR3 is 14 amino acids long. CDR1 and CDR2 from the germline V gene are MDHEN and SYDVKM. The CDR3 protein is CASSLGGGAYAQYF. CDR3 nucleotides: TGTGCCAGCAGTTTAGGGGGAGGGGCCTACGCGCAGTACTTC. The whole variable domain, filled in from reference TRBV28 and TRBJ2-7, reads DVKVTQSSRYLVKRTGEKVFLECVQDMDHENMFWYRQDPGLGLRLIYFSYDVKMKEKGDIPEGYSVSREKKERFSLILESASTNQTSMYLCASSLGGGAYAQYFGPGTRLTVT.

V usage is TRBV14 and J usage is TRBJ1-1, with TRBD1 matching over 11 bases. This CDR3 is built from 17 residues. Per the germline V gene, CDR1 is SGHDN and CDR2 is FVKESK. J gave up 5 bases and V 1 base, and 9 bases lay outside the gene matches. The CDR3 is CASSQGLGQGAKTEAFF. The CDR3 DNA reads TGTGCCAGCAGCCAAGGACTTGGACAGGGGGCGAAAACTGAAGCTTTCTTT.

V usage is TRBV10-3 and J usage is TRBJ1-6; maybe TRBD1 (5 bases). The CDR3 spans 14 residues. The V gene lost 2 bases and the J gene lost 10 bases, with 12 bases spanning the gap. CDR1 and CDR2 from the germline V gene are ENHRY and SYGVKD. The CDR3 sequence is CAISEDPGRSPLHF. As DNA, the CDR3 is TGTGCCATCAGTGAGGACCCAGGGCGGTCACCCCTCCACTTT.

V and J are TRBV7-9 and TRBJ1-1, with D perhaps matching TRBD1 (6 bases). The V and J ends lost 6 bases and 7 bases respectively, with 18 bases between them. CDR3 size: 14 residues. Germline V lookup: CDR1 SEHNR, CDR2 FQNEAQ (reference sequence). The CDR3 coding sequence is TGTGCCAGCAGAGCACAGGGCTACCAGGTTGAAGCTTTCTTT. Residues: CASRAQGYQVEAFF. The full variable domain, rest sourced from reference TRBV7-9 and TRBJ1-1, is DTGVSQNPRHKITKRGQNVTFRCDPISEHNRLYWYRQTLGQGPEFLTYFQNEAQLEKSRLLSDRFSAERPKGSFSTLEIQRTEQGDSAMYLCASRAQGYQVEAFFGQGTRLTVV.

This clone qualifies as medium-sized (0.01 to 0.1%). This chain links TRBV5-6 with TRBJ1-1; 8 bases fit TRBD1. CDR1 is SGHDT and CDR2 is YYEEEE in the germline V gene. The ends lost 10 bases at V and 1 base at J; junction bases unmatched: 3. The CDR3 is 12 amino acids. This chain's CDR3 is CASRGQNTEAFF. The CDR3 DNA follows: TGTGCCTCCAGGGGGCAGAACACTGAAGCTTTCTTT.

This sequence joins TRBV7-2 and TRBJ2-5; D unresolved. The V and J ends lost 1 base and 5 bases respectively, with 8 bases between them. The CDR3 contains 13 residues. Germline-derived CDR1 and CDR2 are SGHTA and FQGNSA. Here the CDR3 reads CASSLGSAETQYF. Here the CDR3 DNA reads TGTGCCAGCAGCTTAGGGAGCGCGGAGACCCAGTACTTC.

This sequence joins TRBV19 and TRBJ2-7; TRBD2 matches at 11 bases. The CDR3 is made up of 17 amino acids. V lost 5 bases to trimming and J lost 2 bases; unmatched junction nucleotides: 11. The germline gives CDR1 LNHDA, CDR2 SQIVND (reference sequence). The CDR3 DNA sequence: TGTGCCAGTAGTTTCCTCCCGGGGACTAGCGGAGCCTACGAGCAGTACTTC. Protein sequence: CASSFLPGTSGAYEQYF.

The count of this clone is one. The chain uses TRBV9 and TRBJ2-3; unclear D gene. V lost 0 bases, J lost 4 bases, and 3 bases lay in between. Germline V gene sequence: CDR1 SGDLS, CDR2 YYNGEE. There are 12 residues in the CDR3. The CDR3 loop reads CASSVGADTQYF. The DNA of the CDR3 is TGTGCCAGCAGCGTAGGAGCAGATACGCAGTATTTT.

The V call is TRBV5-6, the J call TRBJ2-7; 12 nucleotides line up with TRBD2. Per germline, CDR1 SGHDT and CDR2 YYEEEE. V lost 3 bases, J lost 6 bases, and 10 bases stayed unmatched. This CDR3 comprises 16 residues. The CDR3 nucleotides are TGTGCCAGCAGCTACCTACCGACTAGCGGGAGTGGCGAGCAGTACTTC. It translates to CASSYLPTSGSGEQYF.

The genes are TRBV7-9 and TRBJ2-2; D possibly corresponds to TRBD2 (5 bases). Germline V lookup: CDR1 SEHNR, CDR2 FQNEAQ (reference sequence). The CDR3 covers 13 residues. Trimming pared 11 bases from V and 0 bases from J, leaving 10 bases between. Here the CDR3 DNA reads TGTGCCCCTATGAGGGCGAACACCGGGGAGCTGTTTTTT. Translating it yields CAPMRANTGELFF.

The chain carries TRBV5-1 and TRBJ1-4, with D perhaps matching TRBD1 (5 bases). Germline V gene sequence: CDR1 SGHRS, CDR2 YFSETQ. The V end lost 2 bases, the J end lost 6 bases, and 11 bases lay between the germline ends. CDR3 length: 14 residues. CDR3 sequence (DNA): TGCGCCAGCAGCTTTGGGGGGTCGGATGAAAAACTGTTTTTT. Translated: CASSFGGSDEKLFF.

The genes are TRBV7-2 and TRBJ1-4; TRBD1 agrees at 7 bases. Losses at the gene ends were 1 base for V and 8 bases for J; bases not matched to a gene: 7. Germline-derived CDR1 and CDR2 are SGHTA and FQGNSA. The CDR3 extends over 15 amino acids. The CDR3, as DNA: TGTGCCAGCAGCTTAGGAACAGGGGATGGCGAAAAACTGTTTTTT. This sequence encodes CASSLGTGDGEKLFF.

This clone was seen only a few times. The genes are TRBV28 and TRBJ1-2, with a weak D call TRBD1 (5 bases). CDR3 length: 12 amino acids. Per the germline V gene, CDR1 is MDHEN and CDR2 is SYDVKM. Trimming cost V 7 bases and J 4 bases, with 10 bases left between them. In DNA form, the CDR3 reads TGTGCCAGCAACACAGGCTTCTATGGCTACACCTTC. Translated: CASNTGFYGYTF.

The J gene is TRBJ2-7, the V gene TRBV11-2, with TRBD2 matching over 7 bases. The CDR3 length is 17 residues. Germline-derived CDR1 and CDR2 are SGHAT and FQNNGV. V lost 2 bases and J lost 6; bases outside the gene matches: 16. The chain's CDR3 is CASSLRGPPTSIGEQYF. The CDR3 DNA follows: TGTGCCAGCAGCTTAAGGGGCCCCCCGACTAGCATCGGCGAGCAGTACTTC. The whole variable domain, filled in from reference TRBV11-2 and TRBJ2-7, reads EAGVAQSPRYKIIEKRQSVAFWCNPISGHATLYWYQQILGQGPKLLIQFQNNGVVDDSQLPKDRFSAERLKGVDSTLKIQPAKLEDSAVYLCASSLRGPPTSIGEQYFGPGTRLTVT.